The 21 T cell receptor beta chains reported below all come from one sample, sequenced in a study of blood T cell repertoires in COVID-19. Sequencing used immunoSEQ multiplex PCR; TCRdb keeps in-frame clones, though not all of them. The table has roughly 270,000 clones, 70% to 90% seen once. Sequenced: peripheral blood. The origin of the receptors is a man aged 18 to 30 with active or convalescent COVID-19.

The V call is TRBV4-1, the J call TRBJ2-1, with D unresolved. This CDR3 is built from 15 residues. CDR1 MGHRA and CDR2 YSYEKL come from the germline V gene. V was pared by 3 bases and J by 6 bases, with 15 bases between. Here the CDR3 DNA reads TGCGCCAGCAGCCACCCCGACCTAGACGCCAATGAGCAGTTCTTC. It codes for CASSHPDLDANEQFF.

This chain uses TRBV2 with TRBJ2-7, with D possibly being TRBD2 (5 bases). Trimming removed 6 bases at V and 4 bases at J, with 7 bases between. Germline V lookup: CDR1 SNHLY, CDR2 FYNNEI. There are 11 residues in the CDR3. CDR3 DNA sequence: TGTGCCAGCAGGACTATTTACGAGCAGTACTTC. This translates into CASRTIYEQYF.

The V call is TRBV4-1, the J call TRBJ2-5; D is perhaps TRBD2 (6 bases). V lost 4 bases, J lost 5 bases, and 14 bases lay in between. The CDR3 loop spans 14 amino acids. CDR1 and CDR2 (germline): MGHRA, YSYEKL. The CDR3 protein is CASSRNRLGETQYF. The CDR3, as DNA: TGCGCCAGCAGCCGAAACCGACTAGGCGAGACCCAGTACTTC.

DNA for the CDR3: TGCGCCAGCAGCCATAAGAAGGGGAAGGGATCTGGCTACACCTTC. It specifies CASSHKKGKGSGYTF. The chain links TRBV4-1 to TRBJ1-2, with a weak D call TRBD1 (5 bases). V was clipped by 3 bases and J by 7 bases, with 18 bases between them. CDR3 length: 15 amino acids. Per germline, CDR1 MGHRA and CDR2 YSYEKL.

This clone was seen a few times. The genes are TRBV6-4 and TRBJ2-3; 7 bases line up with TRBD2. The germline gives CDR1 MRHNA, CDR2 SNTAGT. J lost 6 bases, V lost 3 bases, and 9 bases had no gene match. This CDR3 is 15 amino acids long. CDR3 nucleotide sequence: TGTGCCAGCAGTGAATGGAGCGGGGAGCGTGATACGCAGTATTTT. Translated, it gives CASSEWSGERDTQYF.

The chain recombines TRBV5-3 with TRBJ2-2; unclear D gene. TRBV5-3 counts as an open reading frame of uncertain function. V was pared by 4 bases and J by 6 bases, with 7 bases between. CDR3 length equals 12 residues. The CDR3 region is CARSPLPGELFF. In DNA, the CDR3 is TGTGCCAGAAGCCCCCTTCCCGGGGAGCTGTTTTTT.

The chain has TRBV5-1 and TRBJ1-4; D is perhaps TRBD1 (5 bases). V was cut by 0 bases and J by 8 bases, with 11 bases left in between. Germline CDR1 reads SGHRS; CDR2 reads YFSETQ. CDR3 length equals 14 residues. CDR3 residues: CASSLGQFSEKLFF. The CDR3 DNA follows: TGCGCCAGCAGCTTGGGACAGTTCTCGGAAAAACTGTTTTTT. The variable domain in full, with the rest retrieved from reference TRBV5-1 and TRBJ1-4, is KAGVTQTPRYLIKTRGQQVTLSCSPISGHRSVSWYQQTPGQGLQFLFEYFSETQRNKGNFPGRFSGRQFSNSRSEMNVSTLELGDSALYLCASSLGQFSEKLFFGSGTQLSVL.

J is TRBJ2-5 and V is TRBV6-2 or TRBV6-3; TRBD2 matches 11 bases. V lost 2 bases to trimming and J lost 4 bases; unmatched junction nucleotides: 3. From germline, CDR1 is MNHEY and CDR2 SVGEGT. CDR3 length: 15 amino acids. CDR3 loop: CASSYVAGGRETQYF. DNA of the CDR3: TGTGCCAGCAGTTACGTAGCGGGGGGGAGAGAGACCCAGTACTTC.

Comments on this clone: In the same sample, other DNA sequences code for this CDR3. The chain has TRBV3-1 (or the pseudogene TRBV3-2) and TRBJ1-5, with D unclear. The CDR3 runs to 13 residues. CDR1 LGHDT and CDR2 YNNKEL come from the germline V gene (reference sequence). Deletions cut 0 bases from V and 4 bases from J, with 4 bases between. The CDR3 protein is CASSQDYNQPQHF. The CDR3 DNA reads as TGTGCCAGCAGCCAAGATTATAATCAGCCCCAGCATTTT.

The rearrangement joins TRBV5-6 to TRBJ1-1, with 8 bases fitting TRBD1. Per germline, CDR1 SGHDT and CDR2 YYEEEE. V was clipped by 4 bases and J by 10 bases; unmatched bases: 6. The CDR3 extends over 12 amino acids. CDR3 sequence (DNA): TGTGCCAGCAGCCGTGCCGGGACAGGAGCTTTCTTT. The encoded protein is CASSRAGTGAFF.

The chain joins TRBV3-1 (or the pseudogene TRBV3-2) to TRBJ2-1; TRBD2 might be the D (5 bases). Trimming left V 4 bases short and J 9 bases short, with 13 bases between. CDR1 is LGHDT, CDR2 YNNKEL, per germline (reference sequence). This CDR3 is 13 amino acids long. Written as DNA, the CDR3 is TGTGCCAGCAGCCCGAGAGACCGGGGTGAGCAGTTCTTC. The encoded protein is CASSPRDRGEQFF.

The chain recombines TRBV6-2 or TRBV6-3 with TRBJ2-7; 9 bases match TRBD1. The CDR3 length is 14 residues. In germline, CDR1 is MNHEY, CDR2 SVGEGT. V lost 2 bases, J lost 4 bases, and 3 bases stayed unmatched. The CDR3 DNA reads TGTGCCAGCAGTTACGGACAGGGGTGGTACGAGCAGTACTTC. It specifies CASSYGQGWYEQYF.

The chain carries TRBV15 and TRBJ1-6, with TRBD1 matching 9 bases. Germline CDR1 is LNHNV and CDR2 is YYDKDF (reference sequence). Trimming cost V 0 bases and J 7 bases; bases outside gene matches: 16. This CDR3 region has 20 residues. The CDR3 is CATSRDTEKQGASHNSPLHF. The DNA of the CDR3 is TGTGCCACCAGCAGAGATACCGAGAAACAGGGGGCCTCTCACAATTCACCCCTCCACTTT.

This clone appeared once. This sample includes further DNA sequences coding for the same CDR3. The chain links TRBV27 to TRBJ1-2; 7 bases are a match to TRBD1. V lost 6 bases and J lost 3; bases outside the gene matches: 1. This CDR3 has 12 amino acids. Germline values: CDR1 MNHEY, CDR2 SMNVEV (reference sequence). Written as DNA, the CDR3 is TGTGCCAGCAGGCAGGGGGACTATGGCTACACCTTC. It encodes CASRQGDYGYTF.

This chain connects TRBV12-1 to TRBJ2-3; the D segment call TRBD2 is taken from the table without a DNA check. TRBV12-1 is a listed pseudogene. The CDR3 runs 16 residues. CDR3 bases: TGTGCCAGCAGTAGAATAGCGGGGGCTAGCACAGATACGCAGTATTTT. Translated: CASSRIAGASTDTQYF.

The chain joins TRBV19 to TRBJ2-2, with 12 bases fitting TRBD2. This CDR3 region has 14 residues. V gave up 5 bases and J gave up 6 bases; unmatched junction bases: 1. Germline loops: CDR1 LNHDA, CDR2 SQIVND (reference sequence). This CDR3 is CASSLAGGPGELFF. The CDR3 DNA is TGTGCCAGTAGTCTAGCGGGGGGGCCCGGGGAGCTGTTTTTT.

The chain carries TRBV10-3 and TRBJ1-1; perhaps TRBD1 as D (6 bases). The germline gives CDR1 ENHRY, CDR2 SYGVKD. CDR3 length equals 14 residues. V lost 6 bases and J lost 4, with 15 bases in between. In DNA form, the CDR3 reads TGTGCCATCAGGGACTCAACAGGGAGCACTGAAGCTTTCTTT. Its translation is CAIRDSTGSTEAFF.

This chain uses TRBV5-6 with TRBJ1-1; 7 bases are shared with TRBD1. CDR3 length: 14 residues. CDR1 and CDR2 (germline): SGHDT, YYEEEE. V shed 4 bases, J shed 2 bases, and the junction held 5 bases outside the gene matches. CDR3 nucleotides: TGTGCCAGCAGCATCGGGACAGTCAACACTGAAGCTTTCTTT. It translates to CASSIGTVNTEAFF.

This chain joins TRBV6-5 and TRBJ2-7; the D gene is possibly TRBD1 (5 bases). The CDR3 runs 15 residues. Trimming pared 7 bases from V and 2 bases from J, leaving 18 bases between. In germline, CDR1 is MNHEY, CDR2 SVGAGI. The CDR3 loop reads CASTPTAGLPYEQYF. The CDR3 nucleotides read TGTGCCAGCACCCCAACGGCAGGGCTCCCCTACGAGCAGTACTTC.

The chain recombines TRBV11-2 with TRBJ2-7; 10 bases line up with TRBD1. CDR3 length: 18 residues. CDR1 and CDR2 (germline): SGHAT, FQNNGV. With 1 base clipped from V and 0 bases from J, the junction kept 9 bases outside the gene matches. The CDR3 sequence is CASSLGEFRDRGSYEQYF. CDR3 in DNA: TGTGCCAGCAGCTTAGGAGAGTTTCGGGACAGGGGCTCCTACGAGCAGTACTTC. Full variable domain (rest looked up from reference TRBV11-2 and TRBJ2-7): EAGVAQSPRYKIIEKRQSVAFWCNPISGHATLYWYQQILGQGPKLLIQFQNNGVVDDSQLPKDRFSAERLKGVDSTLKIQPAKLEDSAVYLCASSLGEFRDRGSYEQYFGPGTRLTVT.

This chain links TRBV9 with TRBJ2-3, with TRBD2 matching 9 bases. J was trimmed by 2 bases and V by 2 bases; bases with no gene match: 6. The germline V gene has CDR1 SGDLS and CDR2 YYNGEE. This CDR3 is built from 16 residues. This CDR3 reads CASSVDSSGVTDTQYF. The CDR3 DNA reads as TGTGCCAGCAGCGTCGATTCTAGCGGGGTCACAGATACGCAGTATTTT.